These T cell receptor beta chains were read from a single sample in a study of blood T cell repertoires in COVID-19. This table comes from immunoSEQ multiplex PCR, and its TCRdb copy is limited to in-frame clones, with some not included. The top ten hold less than 9% of the sample, which has around 110,000 clones, 70% to 85% seen once. The sample comprised peripheral blood. Every receptor here comes from a man aged 65 to 85 with active or convalescent COVID-19. Both conserved end residues are part of each CDR3. A D gene is named only where the DNA matches it firmly. The size field is filled for only some rows; it gives once, few, many or a size class.

once TRBJ2-1 TRBD2 TRBV7-9 CASSLRASGHSSSYNEQFF TGTGCCAGCAGCTTAAGGGCTAGCGGGCACTCATCATCCTACAATGAGCAGTTCTTC
once TRBJ2-1 TRBD1 TRBV30 CAWSWRLWGQGSNEQFF TGTGCCTGGAGCTGGAGATTATGGGGACAGGGGTCTAATGAGCAGTTCTTC
. TRBJ2-3 . TRBV5-4 CASSSKRGTDTQYF TGTGCCAGCAGCTCAAAGCGGGGCACAGATACGCAGTATTTT
. TRBJ2-7 TRBD1 TRBV7-2 CASSFGNRGKNEQYF TGTGCCAGCAGCTTTGGAAACAGGGGGAAGAACGAGCAGTACTTC
. TRBJ2-1 TRBD1 TRBV24-1 CATGQGVKSGYNEQFF TGTGCCACCGGACAGGGGGTGAAATCGGGATACAATGAGCAGTTCTTC
. TRBJ1-1 . TRBV28 CASSFIQGWTEAFF TGTGCCAGCAGTTTTATCCAGGGGTGGACTGAAGCTTTCTTT
. TRBJ2-1 TRBD2 TRBV14 CASSLPGLAAGLQFF TGTGCCAGCAGCCTCCCGGGACTAGCGGCGGGCCTGCAGTTCTTC
. TRBJ2-1 . TRBV24-1 CATSESSANNEQFF TGTGCCACCAGTGAGTCTAGCGCCAACAATGAGCAGTTCTTC
once TRBJ1-5 . TRBV28 CASSSVEGTDSNQPQHF TGTGCCAGCAGTTCAGTGGAGGGGACCGATAGCAATCAGCCCCAGCATTTT
. TRBJ2-1 TRBD2 TRBV28 CASSPLVLAGDNEQFF TGTGCCAGCAGTCCTTTGGTACTAGCGGGAGACAATGAGCAGTTCTTC
. TRBJ2-1 TRBD2 TRBV19 CASSIGTSGTYNEQFF TGTGCCAGTAGTATTGGGACTAGCGGGACTTACAATGAGCAGTTCTTC
. TRBJ1-4 TRBD1 TRBV5-1 CASSTGQGLNEKLFF TGCGCCAGCAGCACGGGACAGGGGCTTAATGAAAAACTGTTTTTT
few TRBJ2-1 TRBD1 TRBV5-4 CASSTDRGRGRKNNEQFF TGTGCCAGCAGCACGGACAGGGGGCGCGGTCGGAAAAACAATGAGCAGTTCTTC
few TRBJ1-5 TRBD1 TRBV18 CASSPTGGNQPQHF TGTGCCAGCTCCCCTACAGGGGGCAATCAGCCCCAGCATTTT
. TRBJ2-1 TRBD2 TRBV6-5 CASSYSGAGGYNEQFF TGTGCCAGCAGTTACTCCGGGGCGGGAGGGTACAATGAGCAGTTCTTC
. TRBJ1-1 . TRBV5-5 CASTIQGVPLNTEAFF TGTGCCAGCACCATTCAAGGGGTTCCACTGAACACTGAAGCTTTCTTT
once TRBJ2-3 TRBD1 TRBV25-1 CASSDPGQSTDTQYF TGTGCCAGCAGTGACCCGGGACAGTCCACAGATACGCAGTATTTT
. TRBJ1-3 TRBD1 TRBV3-1/TRBV3-2 CASSQRTGFLGNTIYF TGTGCCAGCAGCCAGAGGACAGGGTTTCTCGGAAACACCATATATTTT
. TRBJ2-1 . TRBV29-1 CSVERWNEQFF TGCAGCGTTGAACGGTGGAATGAGCAGTTCTTC
. TRBJ1-2 TRBD1 TRBV6-5 CASSLDRAQDYGYTF TGTGCCAGCAGCCTGGACAGGGCTCAGGACTATGGCTACACCTTC
. TRBJ1-1 . TRBV19 CASAGLSNTEAFF TGTGCCAGTGCCGGACTGTCGAACACTGAAGCTTTCTTT
once TRBJ1-1 TRBD1 TRBV18 CASSQGQGGTEAFF TGTGCCAGCTCCCAGGGACAGGGAGGCACTGAAGCTTTCTTT
. TRBJ2-2 TRBD2 TRBV5-4 CASSPGGPGELFF TGTGCCAGCAGCCCGGGAGGGCCCGGGGAGCTGTTTTTT
. TRBJ2-7 TRBD2 TRBV7-8 CASSSTGARLAGEQYF TGTGCCAGCAGCTCCACCGGGGCCCGACTAGCGGGGGAGCAGTACTTC
. TRBJ1-4 TRBD1 TRBV7-9 CASSLATGGFEKLFF TGTGCCAGCAGCTTGGCGACAGGGGGCTTTGAAAAACTGTTTTTT